These 26 T cell receptor beta chains share one sample of origin, sequenced in a study of blood T cell repertoires in COVID-19. Sequencing was performed with immunoSEQ multiplex PCR; in TCRdb, only in-frame clones are kept and a portion is missing. This table has a few hundred thousand clones, around 83% appearing once. Source material: peripheral blood. Source of these receptors: a woman aged 45-59 years with acute or convalescent COVID-19.

The chain uses TRBV6-5 and TRBJ2-1; possibly TRBD2 for D (6 bases). The CDR3 is made up of 12 amino acids. Germline CDR1 reads MNHEY; CDR2 reads SVGAGI. Trimming pared 11 bases from V and 4 bases from J, leaving 12 bases between. The CDR3 DNA is TGTGCCTGCGGGGCAGCTTACAATGAGCAGTTCTTC. Encoded protein: CACGAAYNEQFF.

This CDR3 reads CASSLGAAIFSGNTIYF. The CDR3 nucleotides are TGTGCCAGCAGCTTAGGGGCAGCTATATTCTCTGGAAACACCATATATTTT. J is TRBJ1-3 and V is TRBV7-2; D ambiguous. Per the germline V gene, CDR1 is SGHTA and CDR2 is FQGNSA. The CDR3 has 17 residues. V was pared by 1 base and J by 0 bases, with 13 bases between. The full variable domain, in which reference TRBV7-2 and TRBJ1-3 provide the parts outside the CDR3, is GAGVSQSPSNKVTEKGKDVELRCDPISGHTALYWYRQSLGQGLEFLIYFQGNSAPDKSGLPSDRFSAERTGGSVSTLTIQRTQQEDSAVYLCASSLGAAIFSGNTIYFGEGSWLTVV.

The rearrangement uses TRBV6-2 or TRBV6-3 and TRBJ1-6; D not certain. Between the trimmed V and J ends, which lost 2 bases and 4 bases, there was a span of 9 bases. The CDR3 runs 15 residues. In germline, CDR1 is MNHEY, CDR2 SVGEGT. The CDR3 loop reads CASSYGPTYNSPLHF. In DNA, the CDR3 is TGTGCCAGCAGTTACGGGCCGACGTATAATTCACCCCTCCACTTT.

J is TRBJ2-1 and V is TRBV27; tentatively, D is TRBD2 (6 bases). CDR3 length: 15 amino acids. V lost 5 bases to trimming and J lost 0 bases, with 11 bases between them. Looked up from germline, CDR1 is MNHEY and CDR2 is SMNVEV (reference sequence). The CDR3 sequence is CASSQAGSSYNEQFF. CDR3 bases: TGTGCCAGCAGTCAGGCGGGGAGCTCCTACAATGAGCAGTTCTTC.

In the case of this clone: Other DNA sequences of this sample code for an identical CDR3. The genes are TRBV12-3 or TRBV12-4 and TRBJ2-3, with D hard to call. The CDR3 has 12 residues. Trimming pared 5 bases from V and 3 bases from J, leaving 6 bases between. In DNA form, the CDR3 reads TGTGCCAGCAGTCCCGGGACAGATACGCAGTATTTT. Translation: CASSPGTDTQYF.

The chain employs TRBV28 and TRBJ1-1; possibly TRBD1 for D (6 bases). The CDR3 sequence is 14 residues long. V shed 5 bases and J shed 5 bases, with 15 bases lying between them. CDR1 and CDR2 from the germline V gene are MDHEN and SYDVKM. The CDR3 spells CASSSTGLGTEAFF. In DNA, the CDR3 is TGTGCCAGCAGTAGCACAGGGCTCGGGACTGAAGCTTTCTTT.

This chain connects TRBV5-1 to TRBJ2-2; D is possibly TRBD2 (6 bases). The V and J ends lost 5 bases and 1 base respectively, with 15 bases between them. This CDR3 contains 16 residues. Germline lookup yields CDR1 SGHRS and CDR2 YFSETQ. As DNA, the CDR3 is TGCGCCAGCAGTTCTATAGCGGCCCTGAACACCGGGGAGCTGTTTTTT. Its protein product is CASSSIAALNTGELFF.

V and J are TRBV6-4 and TRBJ2-7, with a possible D match to TRBD2 (5 bases). The CDR3 is 11 residues long. CDR1 and CDR2 from the germline V gene are MRHNA and SNTAGT. The CDR3 is CGQQRVYEQYF. The CDR3 coding sequence is TGTGGCCAGCAGAGGGTGTACGAGCAGTACTTC.

This clone was detected a few times. V is TRBV27 and J is TRBJ2-2; TRBD2 might be the D (5 bases). CDR1 and CDR2 (germline): MNHEY, SMNVEV (reference sequence). The CDR3 contains 16 residues. The germline V and J ends were trimmed by 3 bases and 6 bases, with 17 bases remaining between them. DNA of the CDR3: TGTGCCAGCAGTTTCACCGGGGTGGTATGGCCCGGGGAGCTGTTTTTT. This encodes CASSFTGVVWPGELFF.

The chain is built from TRBV19 and TRBJ1-1, with D possibly matching TRBD1 (6 bases). The CDR3 has 12 residues. Germline lookup yields CDR1 LNHDA and CDR2 SQIVND (reference sequence). V lost 2 bases to trimming and J lost 7 bases, with 8 bases between them. The CDR3 reads CASSINRVEAFF. The CDR3 DNA follows: TGTGCCAGTAGTATAAACAGGGTTGAAGCTTTCTTT.

This clone has only one observation. The chain is built from TRBV4-2 and TRBJ2-7; a weak D match, TRBD1 (6 bases). The CDR3 is made up of 18 amino acids. Trimming removed 4 bases at V and 2 bases at J, with 24 bases between. Germline values: CDR1 LGHNA, CDR2 YNFKEQ. DNA of the CDR3: TGTGCCAGCAGCCGCGCACCGCCAACAGGGCTAACCACCTACGAGCAGTACTTC. Its protein is CASSRAPPTGLTTYEQYF.

This clone was recorded only once. CDR3 sequence reads: CASSSGPNTEAFF. In DNA, the CDR3 is TGTGCCAGCTCAAGTGGGCCGAACACTGAAGCTTTCTTT. This chain joins TRBV2 and TRBJ1-1; D gene unclear. V was trimmed by 8 bases and J by 1 base, leaving 11 bases between them. The CDR3 is 13 residues long. Germline V gene data show CDR1 as SNHLY and CDR2 as FYNNEI. The whole variable domain, remainder taken from reference TRBV2 and TRBJ1-1, is EPEVTQTPSHQVTQMGQEVILRCVPISNHLYFYWYRQILGQKVEFLVSFYNNEISEKSEIFDDQFSVERPDGSNFTLKIRSTKLEDSAMYFCASSSGPNTEAFFGQGTRLTVV.

J is TRBJ2-7 and V is TRBV9; D is uncertain. V was clipped by 0 bases and J by 2 bases, with 9 bases between them. CDR3 length: 14 amino acids. Germline CDR1 reads SGDLS; CDR2 reads YYNGEE. The CDR3 DNA sequence: TGTGCCAGCAGCGTAGAGGCGGAGCCCTACGAGCAGTACTTC. Its translation is CASSVEAEPYEQYF.

Notes on this clone: The junction departs from the called germline gene at one end, perhaps through a read error. This chain connects TRBV7-7 to TRBJ2-3, with 10 bases fitting TRBD2. The CDR3 consists of 15 residues. In germline, CDR1 is SSHAT, CDR2 FNYEAQ (reference sequence). The CDR3, as DNA: TGTGCTAGCAGCTCTCTAGCGGGGGCCTACCATACGCAGTATTTT. Its protein product is CASSSLAGAYHTQYF.

The DNA for the CDR3 is TGTGCCAGCAGCCTCGGCCGGGGGATGAATCCCAATGAGCAGTTCTTC. As protein: CASSLGRGMNPNEQFF. V gene TRBV7-2 combines with J gene TRBJ2-1, with D tentatively TRBD2 (6 bases). This CDR3 comprises 16 residues. Trimming took 5 bases from V and 6 from J, leaving 20 bases between them. CDR1 is SGHTA, CDR2 FQGNSA, per germline.

As DNA, the CDR3 is TGTGCCTGGAGTGTATCCTCGCAAGAGACCCAGTACTTC. Its translation is CAWSVSSQETQYF. The V gene is TRBV30, the J gene TRBJ2-5; D remains unclear. The CDR3 is made up of 13 amino acids. Per germline, CDR1 GTSNPN and CDR2 SVGIG (reference sequence). The V end was cut by 0 bases, the J end by 2 bases, with 7 bases between.

This chain connects TRBV7-2 to TRBJ2-1; D might be TRBD2 (7 bases). V was cut by 5 bases and J by 3 bases, with 17 bases left in between. This CDR3 comprises 16 residues. CDR1 and CDR2 from the germline V gene are SGHTA and FQGNSA. The CDR3 region is CASSDRSGGLYNEQFF. In nucleotides, the CDR3 is TGTGCCAGCAGCGATCGTTCCGGGGGGCTCTACAATGAGCAGTTCTTC.

The chain combines TRBV3-1 (or the pseudogene TRBV3-2) with TRBJ2-7, with unresolved D. This CDR3 is 13 amino acids long. Looked up from germline, CDR1 is LGHDT and CDR2 is YNNKEL (reference sequence). The V and J ends lost 4 bases and 0 bases respectively, with 7 bases between them. The CDR3 sequence is CASSPESSYEQYF. In nucleotides, the CDR3 is TGTGCCAGCAGCCCCGAGAGCTCCTACGAGCAGTACTTC.

Here the CDR3 reads CASSPEQTGVWVVEQYF. CDR3 nucleotide sequence: TGTGCCAGCAGCCCAGAGCAGACAGGTGTTTGGGTCGTCGAGCAGTACTTC. The chain couples TRBV14 to TRBJ2-7; tentatively, D is TRBD1 (6 bases). V was cut by 4 bases and J by 6 bases, with 25 bases left in between. Germline CDR1 SGHDN, CDR2 FVKESK. The CDR3 spans 17 residues.

This clone came up once. The genes are TRBV5-1 and TRBJ2-3; no reliable D call. Trimming took off 4 bases at V and 2 bases at J, with 8 bases between the two ends. The CDR3 sequence is 13 residues long. CDR1 is SGHRS and CDR2 is YFSETQ in the germline V gene. CDR3 coding DNA: TGCGCCAGCAGCCTCGTCCCCACAGATACGCAGTATTTT. Translation gives CASSLVPTDTQYF.

The genes are TRBV27 and TRBJ1-5; D call uncertain. V lost 6 bases, J lost 1 base, and 13 bases lay in between. The germline V gene has CDR1 MNHEY and CDR2 SMNVEV (reference sequence). The length of the CDR3 is 15 residues. CDR3 in DNA: TGTGCCAGCAGCAGATACCCTCCAAGCAATCAGCCCCAGCATTTT. It encodes CASSRYPPSNQPQHF.

V usage is TRBV27 and J usage is TRBJ2-6; 9 nucleotides match TRBD1. CDR3 length equals 16 residues. Germline V gene lookup returns CDR1 MNHEY and CDR2 SMNVEV (reference sequence). V gave up 8 bases and J gave up 0 bases; unmatched junction bases: 5. DNA for the CDR3: TGTGCCAGCGGCCGGGACAGGGTCTCTGGGGCCAACGTCCTGACTTTC. The encoded protein is CASGRDRVSGANVLTF.

The chain links TRBV9 to TRBJ2-3, with 12 positions matching TRBD2. The germline V gene has CDR1 SGDLS and CDR2 YYNGEE. CDR3 length: 16 amino acids. The J segment lost 2 bases and the V segment lost 3 bases, leaving 4 bases of the junction unmatched. The CDR3 sequence: CASSGRLAGVTDTQYF. CDR3 sequence (DNA): TGTGCCAGCAGCGGAAGACTAGCGGGGGTCACAGATACGCAGTATTTT.

The chain links TRBV6-6 to TRBJ1-1, with TRBD1 matching over 7 bases. V shed 5 bases and J 7 bases; nucleotides not matched to a gene: 1. The germline V gene encodes CDR1 MNHNY and CDR2 SVGAGI (reference sequence). This CDR3 comprises 11 residues. CDR3 protein: CASSRTGEAFF. CDR3 DNA sequence: TGTGCCAGCAGTAGGACAGGTGAAGCTTTCTTT.

This clone has only a few counts. J is TRBJ1-2 and V is TRBV29-1, with a possible D match to TRBD1 (6 bases). V was cut by 3 bases and J by 5 bases, with 13 bases left in between. Germline V gene sequence: CDR1 SQVTM, CDR2 ANQGSEA. There are 13 residues in the CDR3. The CDR3 protein is CSVEAGAKYGYTF. The CDR3 DNA sequence: TGCAGCGTTGAGGCAGGGGCGAAGTATGGCTACACCTTC.

This clone occurred once. The genes are TRBV28 and TRBJ1-1; D is ambiguous. The CDR3 sequence is 13 residues long. Germline CDR1 is MDHEN and CDR2 is SYDVKM. Trimming removed 2 bases from V and 3 bases from J, with 7 bases in between. The CDR3 DNA follows: TGTGCCAGCAGTTTAGCGCAGGACACTGAAGCTTTCTTT. As protein: CASSLAQDTEAFF.